These 9 T cell receptor beta chains were sequenced from one sample in a study of blood T cell repertoires in COVID-19. Libraries were prepared by immunoSEQ multiplex PCR; TCRdb keeps only in-frame clonotypes and omits some of them. The sample has over 350,000 clones, more than 75% seen once. The sample comprised PBMCs or T cells enriched from blood (not recorded which). These receptors came from a woman in her forties or fifties who had recovered from COVID-19.

The V call is TRBV5-1, the J call TRBJ2-3, with 9 positions matching TRBD2. This CDR3 contains 15 residues. Germline values: CDR1 SGHRS, CDR2 YFSETQ. The V gene end was trimmed by 4 bases and the J gene end by 2 bases; junction bases not matched to a gene: 5. The CDR3 DNA follows: TGCGCCAGCAGCCAGCGGGGGGCTCCCACAGATACGCAGTATTTT. Its protein product is CASSQRGAPTDTQYF.

This chain joins TRBV28 and TRBJ1-4; D possibly corresponds to TRBD1 (5 bases). The CDR3 length is 14 residues. CDR1 and CDR2 (germline): MDHEN, SYDVKM. With 3 bases removed from V and 4 bases from J, the gap between germline ends came to 9 bases. CDR3 nucleotide sequence: TGTGCCAGCAGTTTTTGGGGGGGTAATGAAAAACTGTTTTTT. It translates to CASSFWGGNEKLFF.

The gene calls are TRBV21-1 and TRBJ1-6; the DNA was not compared with TRBD1, the D call given in the table. TRBV21-1 has pseudogene status. This CDR3 region has 19 residues. Here the CDR3 DNA reads TGTGCCAGCAGCAAAGGGGAGACAGGGGGACCCTGGTATAATTCACCCCTCCACTTT. This translates into CASSKGETGGPWYNSPLHF.

V and J are TRBV2 and TRBJ2-7; D is possibly TRBD2 (7 bases). V gave up 8 bases and J gave up 7 bases, with 18 bases separating them. The CDR3 extends over 13 amino acids. The germline CDR1 and CDR2 sequences are SNHLY and FYNNEI. The CDR3 region has the DNA TGTGCCAGCTCGGGGGGCCCGTCCGGGGAGCAGTACTTC. It is translated as CASSGGPSGEQYF.

This clone was counted once. The rearrangement uses TRBV12-5 and TRBJ1-1, with a tentative D call TRBD1 (5 bases). Trimming removed 7 bases at V and 0 bases at J, with 9 bases between. Germline lookup yields CDR1 LGHNT and CDR2 FRNRAP. The CDR3 runs 13 residues. CDR3 sequence reads: CASDPGVNTEAFF. DNA for the CDR3: TGTGCTAGTGACCCGGGGGTGAACACTGAAGCTTTCTTT.

The chain is built from TRBV2 and TRBJ2-3; D perhaps matches TRBD2 (6 bases). The germline V gene encodes CDR1 SNHLY and CDR2 FYNNEI. The CDR3 runs to 17 residues. Trimming stripped 8 bases from V and 12 bases from J, with 33 bases between. The CDR3 loop reads CASGSSGGTLGFGIQYF. In DNA form, the CDR3 reads TGTGCCAGCGGAAGTAGCGGAGGTACTCTCGGTTTCGGTATCCAGTATTTT.

The V gene is TRBV18, the J gene TRBJ1-1, with TRBD1 matching 7 bases. CDR1 and CDR2 from the germline V gene are KGHSH and LQKENI. J was trimmed by 4 bases and V by 0 bases; bases with no gene match: 5. This CDR3 has 15 amino acids. The CDR3 DNA sequence: TGTGCCAGCTCACCACCATACAGGGGATTCACTGAAGCTTTCTTT. Protein sequence: CASSPPYRGFTEAFF.

The DNA for the CDR3 is TGTGCCAGCAGTTTACAGGGAAGGGCTCCAGATACGCAGTATTTT. This sequence encodes CASSLQGRAPDTQYF. The V and J genes are TRBV27 and TRBJ2-3; TRBD1 might be the D (5 bases). V was clipped by 2 bases and J by 4 bases, with 13 bases between them. Germline CDR1 and CDR2: MNHEY and SMNVEV (reference sequence). This CDR3 has 15 amino acids.

The chain combines TRBV6-1 with TRBJ2-7; 8 nucleotides line up with TRBD1. CDR1 is MNHNS and CDR2 is SASEGT in the germline V gene. V shed 4 bases, J shed 5 bases, and the junction held 13 bases outside the gene matches. The CDR3 length is 16 residues. The CDR3 here is CASSVGRGRRTNEQYF. The CDR3 nucleotides read TGTGCCAGCAGTGTTGGCAGGGGGCGTAGGACCAACGAGCAGTACTTC.